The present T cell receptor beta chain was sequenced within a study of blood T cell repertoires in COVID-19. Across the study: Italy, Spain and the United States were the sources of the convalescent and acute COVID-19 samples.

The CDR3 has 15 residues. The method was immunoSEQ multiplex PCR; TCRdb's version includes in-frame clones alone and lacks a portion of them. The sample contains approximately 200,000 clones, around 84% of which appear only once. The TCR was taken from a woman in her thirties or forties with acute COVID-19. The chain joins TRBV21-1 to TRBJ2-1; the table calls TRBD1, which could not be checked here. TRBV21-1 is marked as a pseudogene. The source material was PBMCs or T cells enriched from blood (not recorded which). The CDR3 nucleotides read TGTGCCAGCAGCCGCGATGGCCGGACAGGCAATGAGCAGTTCTTC. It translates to CASSRDGRTGNEQFF.